The present T cell receptor beta chain was sequenced within a study of blood T cells in healthy people across ages. Study-level results: Unsorted PBMCs prevented conclusive naive versus antigen-experienced comparison.

Sample-barcoded 5' priming and a J-beta primer mix drove a second PCR of about 6 to 12 cycles. TCRdb reprocessed the 5' RACE reads with MiXCR, giving one entry per CDR3 protein. The data show 800,000 to 1,300,000 distinct CDR3 sequences, 25% seen once. CDR1 MNHEY and CDR2 SVGEGT come from the germline V gene. This CDR3 comprises 13 residues. V lost 5 bases to trimming and J lost 5 bases, with 12 bases between them. In regard to this clonotype: Antigen unknown.

This sample was also put to use in a study of T cells of mothers and their children. That work adds: The authors added sample barcodes and 2-4 random nucleotides using the M1S primer of the second PCR.

This chain links TRBV6-2 or TRBV6-3 with TRBJ2-5; D not certain. The TCR sequence derives from a girl between 2 and 10 years old in good health. What was sequenced was blood. DNA of the CDR3: TGTGCCAGCAGTCAATGGCAGGCGGAGACCCAGTACTTC. This encodes CASSQWQAETQYF.